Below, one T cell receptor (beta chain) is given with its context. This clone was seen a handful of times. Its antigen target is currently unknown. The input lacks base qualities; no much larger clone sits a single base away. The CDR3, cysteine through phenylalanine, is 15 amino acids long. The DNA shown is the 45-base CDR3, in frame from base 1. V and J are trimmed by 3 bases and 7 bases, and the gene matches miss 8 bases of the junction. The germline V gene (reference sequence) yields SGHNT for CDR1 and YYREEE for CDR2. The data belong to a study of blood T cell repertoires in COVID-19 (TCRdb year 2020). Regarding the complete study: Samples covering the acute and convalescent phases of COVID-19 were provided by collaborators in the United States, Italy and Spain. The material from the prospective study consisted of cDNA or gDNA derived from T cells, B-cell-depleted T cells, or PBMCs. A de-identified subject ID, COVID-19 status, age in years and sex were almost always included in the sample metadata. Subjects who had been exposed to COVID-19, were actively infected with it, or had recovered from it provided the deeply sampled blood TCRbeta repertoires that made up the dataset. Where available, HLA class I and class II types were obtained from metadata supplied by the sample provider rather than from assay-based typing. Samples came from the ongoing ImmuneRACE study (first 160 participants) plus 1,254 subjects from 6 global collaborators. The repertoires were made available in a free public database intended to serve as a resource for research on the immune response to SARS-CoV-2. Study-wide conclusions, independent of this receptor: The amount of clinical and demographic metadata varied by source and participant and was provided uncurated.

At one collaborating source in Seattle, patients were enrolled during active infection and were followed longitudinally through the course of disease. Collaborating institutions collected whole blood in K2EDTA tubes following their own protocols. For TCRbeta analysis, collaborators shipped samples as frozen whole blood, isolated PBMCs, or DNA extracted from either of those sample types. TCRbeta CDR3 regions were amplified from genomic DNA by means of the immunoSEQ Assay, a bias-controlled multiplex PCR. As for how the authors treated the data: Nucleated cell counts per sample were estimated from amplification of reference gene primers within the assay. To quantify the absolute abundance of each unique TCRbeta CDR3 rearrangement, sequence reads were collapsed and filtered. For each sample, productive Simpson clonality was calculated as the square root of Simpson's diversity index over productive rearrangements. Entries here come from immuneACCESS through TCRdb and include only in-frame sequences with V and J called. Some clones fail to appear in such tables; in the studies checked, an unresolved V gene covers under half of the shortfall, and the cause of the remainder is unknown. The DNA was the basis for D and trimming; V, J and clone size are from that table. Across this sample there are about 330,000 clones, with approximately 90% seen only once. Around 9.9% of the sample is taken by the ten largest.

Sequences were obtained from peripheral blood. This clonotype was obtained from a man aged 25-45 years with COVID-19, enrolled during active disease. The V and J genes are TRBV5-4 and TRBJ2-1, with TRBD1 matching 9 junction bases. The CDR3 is CASSSGQGSPNEQFF. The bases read TGTGCCAGCAGCTCCGGACAGGGGAGTCCGAATGAGCAGTTCTTC.